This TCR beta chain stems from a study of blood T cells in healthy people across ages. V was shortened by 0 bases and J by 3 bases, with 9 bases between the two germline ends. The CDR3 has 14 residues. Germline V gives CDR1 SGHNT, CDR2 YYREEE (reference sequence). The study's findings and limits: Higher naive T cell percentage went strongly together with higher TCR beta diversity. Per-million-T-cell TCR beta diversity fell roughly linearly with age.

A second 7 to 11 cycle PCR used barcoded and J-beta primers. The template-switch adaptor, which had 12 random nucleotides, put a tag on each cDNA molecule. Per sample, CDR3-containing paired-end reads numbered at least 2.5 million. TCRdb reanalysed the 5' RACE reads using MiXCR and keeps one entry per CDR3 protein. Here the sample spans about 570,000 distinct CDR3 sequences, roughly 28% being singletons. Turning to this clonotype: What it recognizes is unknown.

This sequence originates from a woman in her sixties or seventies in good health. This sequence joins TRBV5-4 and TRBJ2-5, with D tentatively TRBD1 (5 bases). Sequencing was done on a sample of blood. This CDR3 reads CASSLVRGEETQYF. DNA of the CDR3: TGTGCCAGCAGCTTGGTTAGGGGCGAAGAGACCCAGTACTTC.